These 31 T cell receptor beta chains were all obtained from the same sample, sequenced in a study of Graves' ophthalmopathy and Graves' hyperthyroidism. Amplification targeted the TCR beta CDR3 regions, with RNA transcripts as the source material. In the first round, RT-PCR was carried out with HTBI primers, and a multiplex PCR formed the second round. In TCRdb, the multiplex PCR reads were re-called with MiXCR into one record per CDR3 protein. This sample has hundreds of thousands of distinct CDR3 sequences, with approximately 21% found just once. The sequenced material came from peripheral blood. Receptor source: a woman aged 18-29 years with stable Graves' hyperthyroidism. Some clones in this sample may be carry-over from other donors' samples.

This clonotype has more than one count but fewer than ten. The V gene is TRBV9, the J gene TRBJ1-2; unclear D gene. V was clipped by 4 bases and J by 0 bases, with 13 bases between them. Germline V CDR1 and CDR2: SGDLS, YYNGEE. The CDR3 has 15 residues. The CDR3 sequence is CASSPDSWPNYGYTF. The CDR3 nucleotides read TGTGCCAGCAGCCCAGACTCCTGGCCTAACTATGGCTACACCTTC.

J is TRBJ1-2 and V is TRBV29-1; maybe TRBD1 (6 bases). V lost 5 bases and J 0 bases, leaving 10 bases between the germline ends. This CDR3 region has 13 residues. Germline V gives CDR1 SQVTM, CDR2 ANQGSEA. As DNA, the CDR3 is TGCAGCGTTAGGGGGGGCTCTAACTATGGCTACACCTTC. It translates to CSVRGGSNYGYTF.

This clonotype was observed once. This chain joins TRBV6-5 and TRBJ1-5; D uncertain. The V and J ends lost 0 bases and 7 bases respectively, with 13 bases between them. The germline CDR1 and CDR2 sequences are MNHEY and SVGAGI. This CDR3 has 15 residues. CDR3 sequence (DNA): TGTGCCAGCAGTTACTCTGCGGGGAGCGGACAGCCCCAGCATTTT. It yields the protein CASSYSAGSGQPQHF.

The V gene is TRBV5-1, the J gene TRBJ1-6; D is unclear. V lost 4 bases and J 10 bases, leaving 9 bases between the germline ends. The germline CDR1 and CDR2 sequences are SGHRS and YFSETQ. The CDR3 spans 12 residues. In DNA, the CDR3 is TGCGCCAGCAGCGGGAGTAGCTCACCCCTCCACTTT. It is translated as CASSGSSSPLHF. Combining the CDR3 with reference TRBV5-1 and TRBJ1-6 gives the whole variable domain KAGVTQTPRYLIKTRGQQVTLSCSPISGHRSVSWYQQTPGQGLQFLFEYFSETQRNKGNFPGRFSGRQFSNSRSEMNVSTLELGDSALYLCASSGSSSPLHFGNGTRLTVT.

The chain recombines TRBV6-1 with TRBJ2-7; 11 positions match TRBD1. With 7 bases clipped from V and 1 base from J, the junction kept 6 bases outside the gene matches. Germline CDR1 reads MNHNS; CDR2 reads SASEGT. The CDR3 has 15 amino acids. The CDR3 is CASIEGTGGSYEQYF. The DNA for the CDR3 is TGTGCCAGCATCGAAGGGACAGGGGGGTCCTACGAGCAGTACTTC.

This clonotype appeared many times. V gene TRBV6-1 combines with J gene TRBJ2-7, with D perhaps TRBD1 (6 bases). Germline-derived CDR1 and CDR2 are MNHNS and SASEGT. This CDR3 spans 13 amino acids. V was pared by 6 bases and J by 3 bases, with 12 bases between. DNA for the CDR3: TGTGCCAGCAGGCTACCCAGGGGCTACGAGCAGTACTTC. Protein sequence: CASRLPRGYEQYF.

There are a few counts of this clonotype. The V call is TRBV12-5, the J call TRBJ1-1; TRBD1 is a possible D gene (6 bases). The CDR3 loop spans 16 amino acids. The germline V gene has CDR1 LGHNT and CDR2 FRNRAP. Trimming removed 0 bases at V and 4 bases at J, with 15 bases between. CDR3 bases: TGTGCTAGTGGTTTGGTATTTCGGGGGGCGAGCACTGAAGCTTTCTTT. Its translation: CASGLVFRGASTEAFF.

Concerning this clonotype: The junction does not match germline at one end; this may be a read error. The CDR3 nucleotides read TGTGCCAGCAGCACCGGGACTAGCGGGAGAGGGAACATTAAGTACTTC. It is translated as CASSTGTSGRGNIKYF. The J gene is TRBJ2-4, the V gene TRBV12-3 or TRBV12-4; TRBD2 matches 14 bases. The CDR3 spans 16 residues.

The rearrangement links TRBV24-1 to TRBJ2-5; D perhaps matches TRBD2 (6 bases). Deletions cut 6 bases from V and 4 bases from J, with 17 bases between. Germline V gene sequence: CDR1 KGHDR, CDR2 SFDVKD. The length of the CDR3 is 15 residues. The CDR3 DNA reads as TGTGCCACCAGTATCGGGGGTTTCATTGGAGAGACCCAGTACTTC. Residues: CATSIGGFIGETQYF.

This clonotype was detected many times. One end of the junction varies from germline; a read error may be responsible. This rearrangement joins TRBV5-1 to TRBJ1-2; 7 bases agree with TRBD1. This CDR3 has 12 residues. Per the germline V gene, CDR1 is SGHRS and CDR2 is YFSETQ. This CDR3 is CASSPDRDGYTF. CDR3 nucleotides: TGTGCCAGCAGTCCCGACAGGGATGGCTACACCTTC.

This clonotype has only a few counts. The CDR3 DNA follows: TGCGCCAGCAGCCTTTCGCTAACAGGGGGCAATCAGCCCCAGCATTTT. Translation gives CASSLSLTGGNQPQHF. This sequence joins TRBV4-1 and TRBJ1-5; 7 bases align to TRBD1. This CDR3 comprises 16 residues. CDR1 and CDR2 from the germline V gene are MGHRA and YSYEKL. The trim removed 4 bases at V and 2 bases at J, leaving 8 bases unmatched.

This clonotype occurred a few times. V gene TRBV12-3 or TRBV12-4 combines with J gene TRBJ1-2; D gene uncertain. The CDR3 covers 15 residues. Trimming left V 6 bases short and J 7 bases short, with 21 bases between. CDR3 bases: TGTGCCAGCAGAGCCAAGGGAGAGAGGAACCTTGGCTACACCTTC. It translates to CASRAKGERNLGYTF.

This clonotype was detected only a few times. The chain recombines TRBV6-5 with TRBJ2-5; the D is unclear. The V end was cut by 2 bases, the J end by 3 bases, with 13 bases between. The germline V gene has CDR1 MNHEY and CDR2 SVGAGI. The CDR3 runs to 15 residues. The CDR3 sequence: CASSYGLGLEETQYF. DNA for the CDR3: TGTGCCAGCAGTTACGGTCTCGGCTTAGAAGAGACCCAGTACTTC.

The rearrangement links TRBV20-1 to TRBJ2-7; 13 positions match TRBD2. The germline V gene encodes CDR1 DFQATT and CDR2 SNEGSKA (reference sequence). The CDR3 loop spans 14 amino acids. The V segment lost 5 bases and the J segment 2 bases; nucleotides outside the gene matches: 3. The CDR3 is CSAYTSGGAYEQYF. The CDR3 region has the DNA TGCAGTGCTTATACTAGCGGGGGGGCCTACGAGCAGTACTTC.

Only a few counts were recorded for this clonotype. This sequence joins TRBV11-2 and TRBJ1-2, with a weak D call TRBD1 (6 bases). The ends were cut back, 0 bases at V and 4 bases at J, with 12 bases in the middle. Germline V gives CDR1 SGHAT, CDR2 FQNNGV. The CDR3 is made up of 15 amino acids. The chain's CDR3 is CASSLEARGVYGYTF. The CDR3 nucleotides are TGTGCCAGCAGCTTAGAGGCCAGGGGAGTCTATGGCTACACCTTC.

This clonotype was counted at least ten times. The chain joins TRBV20-1 to TRBJ2-7, with D hard to call. This CDR3 contains 11 residues. Between the trimmed V and J ends, which lost 7 bases and 4 bases, there was a span of 11 bases. Germline CDR1 and CDR2: DFQATT and SNEGSKA (reference sequence). In nucleotides, the CDR3 is TGCAGTGGATCGGTCGCATACGAGCAGTACTTC. This sequence encodes CSGSVAYEQYF.

Ten or more counts support this clonotype. The chain carries TRBV20-1 and TRBJ1-6; 7 positions agree with TRBD1. The ends lost 0 bases at V and 4 bases at J; junction bases unmatched: 18. In germline, CDR1 is DFQATT, CDR2 SNEGSKA (reference sequence). The CDR3 runs to 20 residues. For the CDR3, the DNA is TGCAGTGCTAGAGATCTATGTTATGGATCGGGACAGAGTTATAATTCACCCCTCCACTTT. It codes for CSARDLCYGSGQSYNSPLHF.

This clonotype was picked up many times. The rearrangement joins TRBV20-1 to TRBJ2-5, with D hard to call. Germline-derived CDR1 and CDR2 are DFQATT and SNEGSKA (reference sequence). V was pared by 0 bases and J by 4 bases, with 6 bases between. The length of the CDR3 is 12 residues. The CDR3 bases are TGCAGTGCTAGAGAATTGGGAGAGACCCAGTACTTC. Its protein is CSARELGETQYF.

As concerns this clonotype: A read error may be the cause here, since a much bigger clone is one base away. The CDR3 spells CASSFSGYGQYF. CDR3 coding DNA: TGTGCCAGCAGTTTTAGCGGCTACGGGCAGTACTTC. The rearrangement uses TRBV27 and TRBJ2-5; perhaps TRBD2 as D (6 bases). V was trimmed by 3 bases and J by 11 bases, leaving 13 bases between them. The V gene's germline CDR1 is MNHEY and CDR2 SMNVEV (reference sequence). CDR3 length: 12 residues.

The chain is built from TRBV6-1 and TRBJ2-6; D call uncertain. The CDR3 runs to 15 residues. V gave up 7 bases and J gave up 0 bases, with 10 bases separating them. Germline lookup yields CDR1 MNHNS and CDR2 SASEGT. CDR3 DNA sequence: TGTGCCAGCACCTGGGCCTCCTCTGGGGCCAACGTCCTGACTTTC. Encoded protein: CASTWASSGANVLTF.

The rearrangement joins TRBV6-1 to TRBJ2-7; 9 nucleotides match TRBD2. The CDR3 contains 13 residues. Germline V lookup: CDR1 MNHNS, CDR2 SASEGT. Losses at the gene ends were 5 bases for V and 5 bases for J; bases not matched to a gene: 4. The CDR3: CASSLAGRNEQYF. CDR3 DNA: TGTGCCAGCAGTCTAGCGGGGCGGAACGAGCAGTACTTC.

The chain links TRBV6-1 to TRBJ1-5; maybe TRBD1 (6 bases). There are 15 residues in the CDR3. V lost 5 bases and J lost 1, with 12 bases in between. CDR1 is MNHNS and CDR2 is SASEGT in the germline V gene. This CDR3 reads CASSRRGVSNQPQHF. CDR3 coding DNA: TGTGCCAGCAGTAGGAGGGGGGTAAGCAATCAGCCCCAGCATTTT.

This clonotype occurred many times. The chain is built from TRBV4-1 and TRBJ1-5; D not certain. Trimming removed 0 bases at V and 6 bases at J, with 3 bases between. Per germline, CDR1 MGHRA and CDR2 YSYEKL. The CDR3 spans 12 residues. CDR3 protein: CASSQEGQPQHF. In nucleotides, the CDR3 is TGCGCCAGCAGCCAAGAGGGTCAGCCCCAGCATTTT.

In its sample, this clonotype was seen many times. This rearrangement joins TRBV30 to TRBJ1-3; 8 bases match TRBD1. This CDR3 region has 14 residues. CDR1 is GTSNPN and CDR2 is SVGIG in the germline V gene (reference sequence). V shed 4 bases, J shed 3 bases, and the junction held 5 bases outside the gene matches. This CDR3 reads CAWTRDRGGNTIYF. DNA of the CDR3: TGTGCCTGGACCCGAGACAGGGGTGGAAACACCATATATTTT.

This chain links TRBV4-1 with TRBJ1-1; maybe TRBD1 (5 bases). Trimming shortened V by 0 bases and J by 9 bases, and 17 bases separated the two germline ends. The CDR3 is 15 residues long. Germline CDR1 MGHRA, CDR2 YSYEKL. The DNA for the CDR3 is TGCGCCAGCAGCCAAGATTCCCTCAGGGAAGCAAAAGCTTTCTTT. Its translation is CASSQDSLREAKAFF.

This clonotype was seen a handful of times. The V call is TRBV4-1, the J call TRBJ1-2; TRBD1 aligns across 8 bases. Per the germline V gene, CDR1 is MGHRA and CDR2 is YSYEKL. The CDR3 extends over 15 amino acids. J was trimmed by 7 bases and V by 5 bases; bases with no gene match: 12. The CDR3 DNA reads as TGCGCCAGCAGCTCGGCCGGGACAGGCCACCTTGGCTACACCTTC. This codes for CASSSAGTGHLGYTF.

At least ten counts were recorded for this clonotype. The rearrangement links TRBV20-1 to TRBJ1-5; perhaps TRBD1 as D (5 bases). The CDR3 loop spans 15 amino acids. Looked up from germline, CDR1 is DFQATT and CDR2 is SNEGSKA (reference sequence). V was pared by 4 bases and J by 1 base, with 14 bases between. CDR3 nucleotides: TGCAGTGCTACCCTGGGGGGTTGGAGCAATCAGCCCCAGCATTTT. Translated: CSATLGGWSNQPQHF.

This chain links TRBV5-1 with TRBJ1-1; D is possibly TRBD1 (6 bases). The CDR3 totals 16 residues. Trimming cost V 2 bases and J 1 base, with 15 bases left between them. Per the germline V gene, CDR1 is SGHRS and CDR2 is YFSETQ. The DNA for the CDR3 is TGCGCCAGCAGCTTACGGAGGGGGGGGTGGAACACTGAAGCTTTCTTT. It yields the protein CASSLRRGGWNTEAFF.

There are many counts of this clonotype. The chain is built from TRBV2 and TRBJ2-5; tentatively, D is TRBD1 (6 bases). Trimming shortened V by 6 bases and J by 13 bases, and 15 bases separated the two germline ends. Germline V gives CDR1 SNHLY, CDR2 FYNNEI. This CDR3 contains 11 residues. CDR3 nucleotide sequence: TGTGCCAGCAGCACCGACAGGTCCCGGTACTTC. It codes for CASSTDRSRYF. Full variable domain (remainder filled in from reference TRBV2 and TRBJ2-5): EPEVTQTPSHQVTQMGQEVILRCVPISNHLYFYWYRQILGQKVEFLVSFYNNEISEKSEIFDDQFSVERPDGSNFTLKIRSTKLEDSAMYFCASSTDRSRYFGPGTRLLVL.

V gene TRBV6-5 combines with J gene TRBJ1-6; the D gene is possibly TRBD1 (5 bases). The V gene lost 2 bases and the J gene lost 14 bases, with 16 bases spanning the gap. The CDR3 covers 14 residues. Germline CDR1 is MNHEY and CDR2 is SVGAGI. CDR3 protein: CASSYETRVSALHF. The CDR3 DNA is TGTGCCAGCAGTTACGAAACCAGGGTATCGGCCCTCCACTTT.

The rearrangement uses TRBV28 and TRBJ1-1; possible D gene TRBD1, 5 bases. Germline V lookup: CDR1 MDHEN, CDR2 SYDVKM. The CDR3 has 11 residues. V lost 7 bases to trimming and J lost 7 bases, with 10 bases between them. CDR3 nucleotide sequence: TGTGCCAGCATCCGCGGGGGTGAAGCTTTCTTT. As protein: CASIRGGEAFF.